The rows below give T cell receptor beta chains drawn from one sample of a study of OX40 agonist ivuxolimab in advanced cancers. Data came from immunoSEQ multiplex PCR; TCRdb stores just in-frame clones and leaves some out. The sample yields approximately 83,000 clones, about 84% seen once. The sequenced sample was CD4+ or CD8+ T cells sorted from blood, obtained in a trial of the OX40 agonist ivuxolimab. The receptors come from an adult with an advanced solid tumor such as melanoma, head and neck, liver or kidney cancer. Each CDR3 is given with its conserved first and last residue. A D gene is named only where the DNA matches it firmly. Rows give clone size only sometimes, using once, few, many, or a class for an expanded clone.

>few|TRBJ1-2|NA|TRBV6-5
TGTGCCAGCAGACACGGTGGTCACCTCGACTATGGCTACACCTTC
CASRHGGHLDYGYTF
>NA|TRBJ1-1|NA|TRBV7-9
TGTGCCAGCAGCTTAGCCGGCAGGGCAGCTTTCTTT
CASSLAGRAAFF
>NA|TRBJ1-1|NA|TRBV27
TGTGCCAGCAGTTACGCCCCCACAGCAAACACTGAAGCTTTCTTT
CASSYAPTANTEAFF
>NA|TRBJ2-7|NA|TRBV10-3
TGTGCCATCACCTCCCTCCCAGGGGAGGGTAACGAGCAGTACTTC
CAITSLPGEGNEQYF
>NA|TRBJ1-2|TRBD1|TRBV6-6
TGTGCCAGCAGTTACACAGGGGGCAATGGAGGCTACACCTTC
CASSYTGGNGGYTF
>NA|TRBJ1-6|TRBD1|TRBV7-9
TGTGCCAGCAGCTCCCGACAGGGGCCCTATAATTCACCCCTCCACTTT
CASSSRQGPYNSPLHF
>NA|TRBJ2-7|NA|TRBV9
TGTGCCAGCAGCTCCTCGGGCGGGCACCCAGGAATTCCCTACGAGCAGTACTTC
CASSSSGGHPGIPYEQYF
>NA|TRBJ1-2|NA|TRBV2
TGTGCCAGCAGCTCAACAGGGTGGGACTATGGCTACACCTTC
CASSSTGWDYGYTF
>NA|TRBJ2-7|NA|TRBV4-2
TGTGCCAGCAGCCAAGGTTCGACCGAGCAGTACTTC
CASSQGSTEQYF
>NA|TRBJ1-1|TRBD1|TRBV11-3
TGTGCCAGCAGCCAGTGGGACAGTGAAGCTTTCTTT
CASSQWDSEAFF
>NA|TRBJ2-1|NA|TRBV29-1
TGCAGCGTTGAAGACCCTGGGGGAAGCGATGAGCAGTTCTTC
CSVEDPGGSDEQFF
>NA|TRBJ2-2|TRBD2|TRBV4-2
TGTGCCAGCAGCCCCAGCGGGAGTGGTACCGGGGAGCTGTTTTTT
CASSPSGSGTGELFF
>NA|TRBJ1-4|NA|TRBV9
TGTGCCAGCAGCGTTGCAACTAATGAAAAACTGTTTTTT
CASSVATNEKLFF
>NA|TRBJ2-1|TRBD2|TRBV5-6
TGTGCCAGCAGCTTGACAAACGGACTAGCCCCGTTCTTC
CASSLTNGLAPFF
>NA|TRBJ2-3|NA|TRBV10-3
TGTGCCATCAGTACCTCCCTGGGTGACCAAACCAATACGCAGTATTTT
CAISTSLGDQTNTQYF
>once|TRBJ2-5|NA|TRBV18
TGTGCCAGCTCCCCGATAACAGAGACAGAGACCCAGTACTTC
CASSPITETETQYF
>few|TRBJ1-2|TRBD1|TRBV19
TGTGCCACACAGAAGGGGACAGCGAACTATGGCTACACCTTC
CATQKGTANYGYTF
>once|TRBJ1-1|NA|TRBV14
TGTGCCAGCAGCAGTACAGCGAACACTGAAGCTTTCTTT
CASSSTANTEAFF
>NA|TRBJ1-1|NA|TRBV7-2
TGTGCCAGCAGCGCGGGCCTCGCAATTATGAACACTGAAGCTTTCTTT
CASSAGLAIMNTEAFF
>NA|TRBJ1-4|TRBD1|TRBV7-6
TGTGCCAGCAGCCAAACACAGGGGCAGTATAATGAAAAACTGTTTTTT
CASSQTQGQYNEKLFF
>NA|TRBJ2-2|TRBD1|TRBV28
TGTGCCAGCATCGACAGGGGGCCAGGCACCGGGGAGCTGTTTTTT
CASIDRGPGTGELFF
>NA|TRBJ2-1|TRBD1|TRBV7-9
TGTGCCAGCAGCACCGACAGGGGACCCTACAATGAGCAGTTCTTC
CASSTDRGPYNEQFF
>NA|TRBJ2-5|NA|TRBV5-1
TGCGCCAGCAGCCCTAACGGTTACCAAGAGACCCAGTACTTC
CASSPNGYQETQYF
>NA|TRBJ2-7|TRBD2|TRBV11-2
TGTGCCAGCAGCCCACTGACTAGCGGTCCAGCCTACGAGCAGTACTTC
CASSPLTSGPAYEQYF
>NA|TRBJ2-2|TRBD1|TRBV10-3
TGTGCCATCAGACCCGGACAGGGGGCGAACACCGGGGAGCTGTTTTTT
CAIRPGQGANTGELFF
>NA|TRBJ1-5|TRBD1|TRBV30
TGTGCCTGGAGTTCGCAGGGGGCTCAGCCCCAGCATTTT
CAWSSQGAQPQHF
>NA|TRBJ1-1|NA|TRBV10-3
TGTGCCATCAGTGCCCCAGCCGGCGCGGTGAACACTGAAGCTTTCTTT
CAISAPAGAVNTEAFF
>few|TRBJ1-2|TRBD1|TRBV9
TGTGCCAGCAGCCCCACGGGACAGGGACATATCTTTAACTATGGCTACACCTTC
CASSPTGQGHIFNYGYTF
>NA|TRBJ2-1|TRBD2|TRBV29-1
TGCAGCGTTCCTTCAAGCGGGAACAATGAGCAGTTCTTC
CSVPSSGNNEQFF
>medium-sized|TRBJ2-7|TRBD1|TRBV6-1
TGTGCCAGCAACCGGGACAGGGGAAGATACGAGCAGTACTTC
CASNRDRGRYEQYF
>medium-sized|TRBJ2-7|TRBD2|TRBV6-1
TGTGCCAGCACCTTACTAGCGGGAGCGTCCTACGAGCAGTACTTC
CASTLLAGASYEQYF
>NA|TRBJ1-3|TRBD1|TRBV2
TGTGCCAGCAGGGAAACAGACAGGGCTGGAAACACCATATATTTT
CASRETDRAGNTIYF
>once|TRBJ2-2|TRBD1|TRBV5-4
TGTGCCAGCAGCGTGCTACAGGGGTTCGCGAACACCGGGGAGCTGTTTTTT
CASSVLQGFANTGELFF
>NA|TRBJ1-2|NA|TRBV25-1
TGTGCCAGCAGTCACGGAAGCGGGTATGGCTACACCTTC
CASSHGSGYGYTF
>NA|TRBJ2-5|NA|TRBV23-1
TGCGCCAGCAGTCGCGAGGGGCGCTACGGGGAGACCCAGTACTTC
CASSREGRYGETQYF
>NA|TRBJ2-7|NA|TRBV6-5
TGTGCCAGCAGCCGACCCCGACAGGCGCACTACGAGCAGTACTTC
CASSRPRQAHYEQYF
>NA|TRBJ2-7|NA|TRBV27
TGTGCCAGCAGTCCGAACCCCTACTACGAGCAGTACTTC
CASSPNPYYEQYF
>NA|TRBJ2-1|NA|TRBV19
TGTGCCAGTAGTATGCCCGGGGACCTGTACAATGAGCAGTTCTTC
CASSMPGDLYNEQFF
>few|TRBJ1-4|NA|TRBV6-1
TGTGCCAGCAGTGAATCAAATCGGAGGGCGCGGGAAAAACTGTTTTTT
CASSESNRRAREKLFF
>NA|TRBJ2-3|NA|TRBV19
TGTGCCAGTAGCCGACAGGTTCAATCGACAGATACGCAGTATTTT
CASSRQVQSTDTQYF
>NA|TRBJ1-6|TRBD1|TRBV7-3
TGTGCCAGCAGCCCTGCCGGACAGGGGTCTTCACCCCTCCACTTT
CASSPAGQGSSPLHF
>NA|TRBJ1-6|NA|TRBV25-1
TGTGCCAGCAGTAGGCCGGACTCGTTTAATTCACCCCTCCACTTT
CASSRPDSFNSPLHF
>NA|TRBJ2-4|NA|TRBV11-3
TGTGCCAGCAGCTTAGCCACGGGGGTGGGGGCCAAAAACATTCAGTACTTC
CASSLATGVGAKNIQYF
>NA|TRBJ2-5|NA|TRBV30
TGTGCCTGGCTAGGGGGGCAAGAGACCCAGTACTTC
CAWLGGQETQYF
>NA|TRBJ2-1|NA|TRBV5-1
TGCGCCAGCAGCTTGGAGGTTAACTCCTACAATGAGCAGTTCTTC
CASSLEVNSYNEQFF
>few|TRBJ2-7|NA|TRBV6-5
TGTGCCAGCAGCCAGGGTTTAGGAGGGACCGAGCAGTACTTC
CASSQGLGGTEQYF
>NA|TRBJ1-2|TRBD1|TRBV4-1
TGCGCCAGCAGCCAAGGGTCGGGACAGGTTAACTATGGCTACACCTTC
CASSQGSGQVNYGYTF
>once|TRBJ2-2|NA|TRBV10-1
TGCGCCAGCAGTAAGAACACCGGGGAGCTGTTTTTT
CASSKNTGELFF
>NA|TRBJ2-1|TRBD1|TRBV19
TGTGCCAGTAGCACCTCAGACAGGGGAAATGAGCAGTTCTTC
CASSTSDRGNEQFF
>few|TRBJ2-1|NA|TRBV5-6
TGTGCCAGCAGCTTGGGACTATTCGAGAGGAATGAGCAGTTCTTC
CASSLGLFERNEQFF
>NA|TRBJ1-1|NA|TRBV9
TGTGCCAGCAGCGTAGAGGAGGAGGAGGGACTGACGAACCCGAACACTGAAGCTTTCTTT
CASSVEEEEGLTNPNTEAFF
>once|TRBJ1-6|NA|TRBV21-1
TGTGCCAGCAGCACCGGACAGTGCCCGCCGAGCTCCTATAATTCACCCCTCCACTTT
CASSTGQCPPSSYNSPLHF
>NA|TRBJ2-7|TRBD1|TRBV2
TGTGCCAGCAGCTGGGACAGCAGCTCCTACGAGCAGTACTTC
CASSWDSSSYEQYF
>NA|TRBJ2-3|NA|TRBV28
TGTGCCAGCAGTTTACCAGGCACAGATACGCAGTATTTT
CASSLPGTDTQYF
>NA|TRBJ2-4|NA|TRBV19
TGTGCCAGTAGTATAGGAGGTGGAGGACTAGCCAAAAACATTCAGTACTTC
CASSIGGGGLAKNIQYF
>once|TRBJ2-3|NA|TRBV5-4
TGTGCCAGCAGCCCGGACACAGATACGCAGTATTTT
CASSPDTDTQYF